The 17 T cell receptor beta chains presented below share a single source sample, sequenced in a study of T cells in Graves' hyperthyroidism and ophthalmopathy. Amplification yielded TCR beta CDR3 regions, with RNA transcripts as the source. The HTBI primer set was used in a first-round RT-PCR of the TCR CDR3. TCRdb reprocessed the multiplex PCR reads via MiXCR and lists one record per CDR3 protein. The repertoire holds hundreds of thousands of distinct CDR3 sequences, with about 15% as singletons. The sequenced material came from blood. These receptors were obtained from a woman between 18 and 29 years old with Graves' hyperthyroidism.

This clonotype was seen many times. J is TRBJ2-1 and V is TRBV27; 12 nucleotides line up with TRBD2. CDR3 length: 17 residues. Germline loops: CDR1 MNHEY, CDR2 SMNVEV (reference sequence). Losses at the gene ends were 4 bases for V and 4 bases for J; bases not matched to a gene: 8. The DNA for the CDR3 is TGTGCCAGCAGTTCCTCGACTAGCGGGAGCTCTTACAATGAGCAGTTCTTC. Translation gives CASSSSTSGSSYNEQFF.

The genes are TRBV11-2 and TRBJ2-5; D not certain. The CDR3 covers 15 residues. Germline V gene lookup returns CDR1 SGHAT and CDR2 FQNNGV. The V end was cut by 1 base, the J end by 1 base, with 10 bases between. CDR3 amino acids: CASSLVIRPQETQYF. In DNA form, the CDR3 reads TGTGCCAGCAGCTTAGTGATTCGACCCCAAGAGACCCAGTACTTC.

This clonotype turned up a few times. The chain has TRBV11-2 and TRBJ2-5, with TRBD2 matching over 9 bases. The CDR3 sequence is 15 residues long. V trimming: 9 bases; J trimming: 5 bases; junction bases outside the gene matches: 13. The germline V gene encodes CDR1 SGHAT and CDR2 FQNNGV. CDR3 protein: CASRSGSPYRETQYF. The CDR3 coding sequence is TGTGCCAGTCGTAGCGGGAGCCCATATCGGGAGACCCAGTACTTC.

This rearrangement joins TRBV7-2 to TRBJ2-2, with D tentatively TRBD2 (5 bases). CDR3 length equals 15 residues. Trimming pared 5 bases from V and 6 bases from J, leaving 16 bases between. Germline V gene data show CDR1 as SGHTA and CDR2 as FQGNSA. CDR3 residues: CASSGAATRSGELFF. CDR3 coding DNA: TGTGCCAGCAGCGGAGCGGCGACGAGGTCCGGGGAGCTGTTTTTT.

The CDR3 here is CASSQLSSASTDTQYF. CDR3 coding DNA: TGCGCCAGCAGTCAACTTTCTAGCGCTAGCACAGATACGCAGTATTTT. The genes are TRBV4-3 and TRBJ2-3, with D maybe TRBD2 (6 bases). Germline V gives CDR1 LGHNA, CDR2 YSLEER. The V gene lost 6 bases and the J gene lost 0 bases, with 16 bases spanning the gap. This CDR3 spans 16 amino acids.

This clonotype was detected ten times or more. The rearrangement joins TRBV7-2 to TRBJ1-2; tentatively, D is TRBD1 (5 bases). The CDR3 is 15 amino acids. Germline V gene lookup returns CDR1 SGHTA and CDR2 FQGNSA. Deletions cut 5 bases from V and 2 bases from J, with 15 bases between. CDR3: CASSVQGGANYGYTF. As DNA, the CDR3 is TGTGCCAGCAGCGTCCAGGGTGGGGCCAACTATGGCTACACCTTC.

This clonotype was observed many times. This rearrangement joins TRBV28 to TRBJ2-2; 9 bases match TRBD2. CDR1 MDHEN and CDR2 SYDVKM come from the germline V gene. The trim removed 6 bases at V and 0 bases at J, leaving 5 bases unmatched. This CDR3 spans 16 amino acids. The CDR3 protein is CASRRSGSTNTGELFF. As DNA, the CDR3 is TGTGCCAGCAGACGTAGCGGGAGCACGAACACCGGGGAGCTGTTTTTT. Together with reference TRBV28 and TRBJ2-2, the CDR3 gives the full variable domain: DVKVTQSSRYLVKRTGEKVFLECVQDMDHENMFWYRQDPGLGLRLIYFSYDVKMKEKGDIPEGYSVSREKKERFSLILESASTNQTSMYLCASRRSGSTNTGELFFGEGSRLTVL.

The CDR3 sequence is CASSLSSGGGELFF. CDR3 nucleotide sequence: TGTGCCAGCAGCTTAAGTTCGGGGGGCGGGGAGCTGTTTTTT. The chain is built from TRBV7-3 and TRBJ2-2; the match to TRBD2 covers 7 bases. Germline CDR1 is SGHTA and CDR2 is FQGTGA. With 1 base clipped from V and 7 bases from J, the junction kept 3 bases outside the gene matches. The CDR3 totals 14 residues.

At least ten counts were recorded for this clonotype. The J gene is TRBJ2-2, the V gene TRBV7-2; 8 bases fit TRBD1. The CDR3 covers 17 residues. V lost 2 bases to trimming and J lost 1 base; unmatched junction nucleotides: 6. Looked up from germline, CDR1 is SGHTA and CDR2 is FQGNSA. The CDR3 protein is CASSLSRTGWNTGELFF. The CDR3 DNA reads TGTGCCAGCAGCTTATCTAGGACAGGGTGGAACACCGGGGAGCTGTTTTTT. The full variable domain, completed using reference TRBV7-2 and TRBJ2-2, is GAGVSQSPSNKVTEKGKDVELRCDPISGHTALYWYRQSLGQGLEFLIYFQGNSAPDKSGLPSDRFSAERTGGSVSTLTIQRTQQEDSAVYLCASSLSRTGWNTGELFFGEGSRLTVL.

This clonotype came up many times. The rearrangement links TRBV30 to TRBJ2-7, with a weak D call TRBD1 (5 bases). CDR3 length equals 11 residues. Germline loops: CDR1 GTSNPN, CDR2 SVGIG (reference sequence). Trimming removed 3 bases at V and 4 bases at J, with 7 bases between. CDR3 sequence reads: CAWSDRYEQYF. The CDR3 nucleotides read TGTGCCTGGAGCGACAGATACGAGCAGTACTTC. Based on the CDR3 plus reference TRBV30 and TRBJ2-7, the full variable domain is SQTIHQWPATLVQPVGSPLSLECTVEGTSNPNLYWYRQAAGRGLQLLFYSVGIGQISSEVPQNLSASRPQDRQFILSSKKLLLSDSGFYLCAWSDRYEQYFGPGTRLTVT.

V is TRBV12-3 or TRBV12-4 and J is TRBJ2-1; D possibly corresponds to TRBD1 (6 bases). Gene TRBJ2-7 matches the end of the DNA better, so the J call may be wrong. The CDR3 has 15 amino acids. In nucleotides, the CDR3 is TGTGCCAGCAGTGACGATGGGGGCTCCTACAATGAGCAGTACTTC. Its protein product is CASSDDGGSYNEQYF.

V and J are TRBV30 and TRBJ2-1, with a possible D match to TRBD2 (6 bases). V lost 2 bases and J lost 3, with 11 bases in between. This CDR3 comprises 14 residues. Germline assignment: CDR1 GTSNPN and CDR2 SVGIG (reference sequence). The CDR3 is CAWSHGGIYNEQFF. The CDR3 DNA follows: TGTGCCTGGAGTCACGGCGGGATCTACAATGAGCAGTTCTTC.

V gene TRBV28 combines with J gene TRBJ2-7; either TRBD1 or TRBD2 may supply D (6 bases each). Per germline, CDR1 MDHEN and CDR2 SYDVKM. V lost 9 bases, J lost 5 bases, and 23 bases lay in between. The CDR3 consists of 15 residues. In DNA form, the CDR3 reads TGTGCCAGTTTGAGAGGGGGGATCCGGGCCGACGAGCAGTACTTC. Residues: CASLRGGIRADEQYF.

The CDR3 DNA follows: TGTGCCAGCAGTTGGGACAGGAAGAATCAGCCCCAGCATTTT. Translating it yields CASSWDRKNQPQHF. This chain connects TRBV2 to TRBJ1-5; TRBD1 agrees at 8 bases. Per germline, CDR1 SNHLY and CDR2 FYNNEI. This CDR3 comprises 14 residues. V was pared by 5 bases and J by 4 bases, with 4 bases of the junction left unmatched.

The V and J genes are TRBV4-1 and TRBJ2-7, with 8 bases lining up with TRBD1. The CDR3 loop spans 17 amino acids. Germline V gene lookup returns CDR1 MGHRA and CDR2 YSYEKL. Unmatched junction bases numbered 11, after V lost 1 base and J lost 3 bases. The CDR3 spells CASSQAPGPGQGYEQYF. The CDR3 nucleotides are TGCGCCAGCAGCCAAGCACCAGGCCCTGGACAGGGCTACGAGCAGTACTTC.

The CDR3 here is CASSIPSGRGDEQFF. The DNA of the CDR3 is TGTGCCAGTAGTATACCTAGCGGGAGGGGAGATGAGCAGTTCTTC. This rearrangement joins TRBV19 to TRBJ2-1; 12 nucleotides agree with TRBD2. The CDR3 spans 15 residues. Germline loops: CDR1 LNHDA, CDR2 SQIVND (reference sequence). V gave up 2 bases and J gave up 8 bases; unmatched junction bases: 4.

This clonotype came up many times. V and J are TRBV28 and TRBJ1-5; no firm D call. With 6 bases removed from V and 3 bases from J, the gap between germline ends came to 9 bases. This CDR3 region has 13 residues. CDR1 MDHEN and CDR2 SYDVKM come from the germline V gene. The CDR3 DNA reads TGTGCCAGCAGAAGTCAGGCCAATCAGCCCCAGCATTTT. Encoded protein: CASRSQANQPQHF.